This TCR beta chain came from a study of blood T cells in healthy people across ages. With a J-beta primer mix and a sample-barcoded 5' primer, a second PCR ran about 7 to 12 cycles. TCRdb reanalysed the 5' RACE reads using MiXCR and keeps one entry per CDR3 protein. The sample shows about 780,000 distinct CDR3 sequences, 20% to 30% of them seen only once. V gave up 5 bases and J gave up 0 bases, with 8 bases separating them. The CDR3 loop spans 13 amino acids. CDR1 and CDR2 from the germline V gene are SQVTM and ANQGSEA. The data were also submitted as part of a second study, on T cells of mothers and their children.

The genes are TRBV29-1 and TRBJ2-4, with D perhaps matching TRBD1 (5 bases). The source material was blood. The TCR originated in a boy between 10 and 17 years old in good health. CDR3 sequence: CSVTGLAKNIQYF. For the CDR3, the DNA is TGCAGCGTTACAGGTTTAGCCAAAAACATTCAGTACTTC. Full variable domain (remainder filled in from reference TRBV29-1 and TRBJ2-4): SAVISQKPSRDICQRGTSLTIQCQVDSQVTMMFWYRQQPGQSLTLIATANQGSEATYESGFVIDKFPISRPNLTFSTLTVSNMSPEDSSIYLCSVTGLAKNIQYFGAGTRLSVL.